These 9 T cell receptor beta chains were all obtained from the same sample, sequenced in a study of blood T cell repertoires in COVID-19. Only in-frame clones appear in the TCRdb table, and some are missing; sequencing was by immunoSEQ multiplex PCR. The data show under 300,000 clones, about 82% seen once. The sequenced sample consisted of peripheral blood. The receptors were sampled from a man older than 75 with acute or convalescent COVID-19.

The chain carries TRBV4-3 and TRBJ2-7; 8 nucleotides match TRBD1. CDR1 is LGHNA, CDR2 YSLEER, per germline. This CDR3 spans 16 amino acids. The V segment lost 0 bases and the J segment 2 bases; nucleotides outside the gene matches: 6. CDR3 DNA sequence: TGCGCCAGCAGCCAAGACACAGGGGGAACTGCCTACGAGCAGTACTTC. This sequence encodes CASSQDTGGTAYEQYF.

The rearrangement links TRBV5-6 to TRBJ1-6, with D possibly matching TRBD1 (5 bases). Trimming removed 0 bases at V and 0 bases at J, with 10 bases between. Germline CDR1 SGHDT, CDR2 YYEEEE. The CDR3 totals 17 residues. CDR3 in DNA: TGTGCCAGCAGCTTGGGCCAGGGCGCCTCCTATAATTCACCCCTCCACTTT. Residues: CASSLGQGASYNSPLHF.

This chain links TRBV6-6 with TRBJ2-5, with D possibly TRBD2 on 5 matching bases. The V end was cut by 2 bases, the J end by 5 bases, with 9 bases between. Germline V gives CDR1 MNHNY, CDR2 SVGAGI (reference sequence). This CDR3 has 13 residues. The CDR3 loop reads CASSYGPGETQYF. The DNA for the CDR3 is TGTGCCAGCAGTTACGGGCCGGGGGAGACCCAGTACTTC.

V and J are TRBV6-5 and TRBJ2-1; 9 bases line up with TRBD1. The CDR3 spans 16 residues. Germline CDR1 and CDR2: MNHEY and SVGAGI. V shed 0 bases, J shed 4 bases, and the junction held 4 bases outside the gene matches. For the CDR3, the DNA is TGTGCCAGCAGTTACTCCGGGACAGGGTGGTACAATGAGCAGTTCTTC. This translates into CASSYSGTGWYNEQFF.

The chain joins TRBV16 to TRBJ2-6; no definite D call. With 2 bases removed from V and 4 bases from J, the gap between germline ends came to 6 bases. Germline V gene data show CDR1 as KGHSY and CDR2 as FQNENV. This CDR3 is built from 14 residues. The CDR3 bases are TGTGCCAGCAGCCAAACCCTAGGGGCCAACGTCCTGACTTTC. Amino acid sequence: CASSQTLGANVLTF. Full variable domain (rest looked up from reference TRBV16 and TRBJ2-6): GEEVAQTPKHLVRGEGQKAKLYCAPIKGHSYVFWYQQVLKNEFKFLISFQNENVFDETGMPKERFSAKCLPNSPCSLEIQATKLEDSAVYFCASSQTLGANVLTFGAGSRLTVL.

The chain is built from TRBV3-1 (or the pseudogene TRBV3-2) and TRBJ2-6; D perhaps matches TRBD1 (6 bases). This CDR3 spans 17 amino acids. The V and J ends lost 1 base and 0 bases respectively, with 10 bases between them. Germline lookup yields CDR1 LGHDT and CDR2 YNNKEL (reference sequence). CDR3 DNA sequence: TGTGCCAGCAGCCAAGTCCAGGGGATCTCTGGGGCCAACGTCCTGACTTTC. The encoded protein is CASSQVQGISGANVLTF.

This chain links TRBV24-1 with TRBJ2-3, with TRBD2 identical over 9 bases. The CDR3 runs to 16 residues. Germline CDR1 and CDR2: KGHDR and SFDVKD. The ends lost 3 bases at V and 4 bases at J; junction bases unmatched: 7. This chain's CDR3 is CATSDTSGRTPDTQYF. The CDR3 nucleotides are TGTGCCACCAGTGATACAAGCGGGAGGACGCCAGATACGCAGTATTTT.

This clone was recorded once. The genes are TRBV19 and TRBJ1-1; possible D gene TRBD1, 6 bases. V lost 3 bases, J lost 1 base, and 9 bases lay in between. Looked up from germline, CDR1 is LNHDA and CDR2 is SQIVND (reference sequence). CDR3 length equals 14 residues. The CDR3 loop is CASSIQGSNTEAFF. CDR3 nucleotide sequence: TGTGCCAGTAGTATTCAGGGGTCGAACACTGAAGCTTTCTTT.

This rearrangement joins TRBV27 to TRBJ1-2; the D is unclear. CDR1 and CDR2 from the germline V gene are MNHEY and SMNVEV (reference sequence). Trimming took 6 bases from V and 2 from J, leaving 13 bases between them. CDR3 length equals 14 residues. CDR3 bases: TGTGCCAGCAGGTCTTCTTACGAGAACTATGGCTACACCTTC. It yields the protein CASRSSYENYGYTF.